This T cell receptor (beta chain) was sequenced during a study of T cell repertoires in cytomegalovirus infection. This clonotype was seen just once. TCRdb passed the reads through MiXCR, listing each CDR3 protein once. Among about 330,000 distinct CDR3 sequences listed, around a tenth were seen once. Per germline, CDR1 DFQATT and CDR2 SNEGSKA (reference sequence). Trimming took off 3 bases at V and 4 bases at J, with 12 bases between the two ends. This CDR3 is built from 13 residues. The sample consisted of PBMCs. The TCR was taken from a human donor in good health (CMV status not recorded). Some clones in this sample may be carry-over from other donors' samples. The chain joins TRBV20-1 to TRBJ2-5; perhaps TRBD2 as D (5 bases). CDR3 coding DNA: TGCAGTGCTAGTTTGGCGGGCTCAGAGACCCAGTACTTC. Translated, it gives CSASLAGSETQYF.